Below are 19 T cell receptor beta chains sequenced from a single sample in a study of cytomegalovirus exposure and HLA in healthy donors. The PCR had 60 Vbeta and 13 Jbeta primers. Repertoires were generated with immunoSEQ multiplex PCR, while TCRdb's copy carries only in-frame clones and drops some. The table has hundreds of thousands of clones, around 88% seen once. The sequenced material came from PBMCs. The receptors were gathered from a young woman in good health and CMV-seronegative.

V usage is TRBV5-4 and J usage is TRBJ2-5; 8 bases are a match to TRBD1. The CDR3 length is 16 residues. The J segment lost 1 base and the V segment lost 4 bases, leaving 9 bases of the junction unmatched. CDR1 and CDR2 from the germline V gene are SGHNT and YYREEE (reference sequence). CDR3 nucleotides: TGTGCCAGCAGCAGGGACAGGATAAACGCCCAAGAGACCCAGTACTTC. Protein product: CASSRDRINAQETQYF.

V gene TRBV27 combines with J gene TRBJ1-2; TRBD1 matches 9 bases. Trimming at V came to 5 bases and at J to 11 bases, leaving 15 bases not matched to a gene. The length of the CDR3 is 15 residues. Germline V gene lookup returns CDR1 MNHEY and CDR2 SMNVEV (reference sequence). The CDR3 protein is CASSKISETGGGYTF. In nucleotides, the CDR3 is TGTGCCAGCAGTAAGATCTCGGAGACAGGGGGAGGTTACACCTTC.

This chain joins TRBV7-6 and TRBJ2-3, with D unclear. V was shortened by 2 bases and J by 6 bases, with 12 bases between the two germline ends. CDR3 length equals 14 residues. Germline CDR1 reads SGHVS; CDR2 reads FNYEAQ. The CDR3 is CASSLNAQPDTQYF. The CDR3 DNA reads as TGTGCCAGCAGCTTAAACGCACAACCGGATACGCAGTATTTT.

The gene calls are TRBV5-1 and TRBJ2-5, with a weak D call TRBD2 (6 bases). The ends were cut back, 4 bases at V and 5 bases at J, with 18 bases in the middle. Germline V gives CDR1 SGHRS, CDR2 YFSETQ. The CDR3 covers 15 residues. The CDR3 protein is CASSKPSAGRETQYF. The CDR3 coding sequence is TGCGCCAGCAGCAAACCAAGCGCGGGGCGGGAGACCCAGTACTTC.

The chain combines TRBV7-8 with TRBJ1-1, with 10 bases matching TRBD1. V dropped 4 bases and J dropped 7; count of bases not matched to a gene: 3. The CDR3 sequence is 13 residues long. Germline-derived CDR1 and CDR2 are SGHVS and FQNEAQ. The CDR3 coding sequence is TGTGCCAGCAGCTGGACAGGGGGTTTTGAAGCTTTCTTT. It yields the protein CASSWTGGFEAFF.

This sequence joins TRBV28 and TRBJ2-7; the D gene is possibly TRBD1 (6 bases). V dropped 3 bases and J dropped 6 bases, with 18 bases sitting between them. Germline CDR1 MDHEN, CDR2 SYDVKM. The CDR3 has 15 amino acids. CDR3 bases: TGTGCCAGCAGTTTTGATGGCAGGGGAGATGTCGAGCAGTACTTC. This sequence encodes CASSFDGRGDVEQYF.

This chain connects TRBV6-5 to TRBJ1-6; D unresolved. V shed 0 bases and J shed 7 bases, with 7 bases lying between them. The CDR3 is 14 residues long. Germline V lookup: CDR1 MNHEY, CDR2 SVGAGI. The chain's CDR3 is CASSYSRMNSPLHF. Here the CDR3 DNA reads TGTGCCAGCAGTTACTCGAGGATGAATTCACCCCTCCACTTT.

The chain joins TRBV9 to TRBJ1-1, with D unclear. Trimming shortened V by 0 bases and J by 1 base, and 10 bases separated the two germline ends. The CDR3 runs 15 residues. The germline CDR1 and CDR2 sequences are SGDLS and YYNGEE. CDR3 DNA sequence: TGTGCCAGCAGCGTAGTGGGAGAGTGGAACACTGAAGCTTTCTTT. This translates into CASSVVGEWNTEAFF.

The chain couples TRBV29-1 to TRBJ1-2; the match to TRBD1 covers 7 bases. This CDR3 has 16 amino acids. CDR1 is SQVTM, CDR2 ANQGSEA, per germline. J gave up 8 bases and V 6 bases, and 21 bases lay outside the gene matches. The CDR3 DNA is TGCAGCGTCCCACGGGGTATGACAGGGAATTTTGTAGGCTACACCTTC. It yields the protein CSVPRGMTGNFVGYTF.

V gene TRBV14 combines with J gene TRBJ2-3; no clear D gene. The CDR3 contains 15 residues. Germline V CDR1 and CDR2: SGHDN, FVKESK. V lost 4 bases and J 0 bases, leaving 11 bases between the germline ends. CDR3 sequence: CASSRAYLSTDTQYF. The DNA for the CDR3 is TGTGCCAGCAGCCGAGCCTACCTAAGCACAGATACGCAGTATTTT.

The chain couples TRBV9 to TRBJ1-1; TRBD1 might be the D (6 bases). From germline, CDR1 is SGDLS and CDR2 YYNGEE. Trimming cost V 4 bases and J 3 bases, with 16 bases left between them. This CDR3 contains 15 residues. The DNA of the CDR3 is TGTGCCAGCAGCCCGAGGGCGGGGGCGGACACTGAAGCTTTCTTT. It specifies CASSPRAGADTEAFF.

This chain links TRBV18 with TRBJ1-5; TRBD1 is a possible D gene (6 bases). Trimming took off 4 bases at V and 6 bases at J, with 22 bases between the two ends. CDR1 KGHSH and CDR2 LQKENI come from the germline V gene. The CDR3 is made up of 17 amino acids. The CDR3: CASSRPGGGERGQPQHF. The DNA of the CDR3 is TGTGCCAGCTCACGTCCAGGTGGGGGCGAAAGGGGTCAGCCCCAGCATTTT.

CDR3 protein: CASSQDGGAYGYTF. The CDR3 DNA follows: TGCGCCAGCAGCCAAGACGGGGGTGCCTATGGCTACACCTTC. This sequence joins TRBV4-3 and TRBJ1-2; tentatively, D is TRBD1 (5 bases). Germline loops: CDR1 LGHNA, CDR2 YSLEER. CDR3 length: 14 amino acids. Trimming took 0 bases from V and 4 from J, leaving 9 bases between them.

CDR3 residues: CAISETPGQGDEQYF. Here the CDR3 DNA reads TGTGCCATCAGTGAGACACCGGGACAGGGGGACGAGCAGTACTTC. V is TRBV10-3 and J is TRBJ2-7, with 11 bases matching TRBD1. This CDR3 has 15 residues. The junction had 5 bases not matched to a gene; V was cut back by 2 bases and J by 5 bases. Germline V gene lookup returns CDR1 ENHRY and CDR2 SYGVKD.

The rearrangement joins TRBV5-1 to TRBJ1-1; D gene unclear. The CDR3 consists of 15 residues. V gave up 0 bases and J gave up 2 bases, with 11 bases separating them. Germline V gene data show CDR1 as SGHRS and CDR2 as YFSETQ. CDR3 sequence (DNA): TGCGCCAGCAGCTTGGATGGAGGCAGCAACACTGAAGCTTTCTTT. This encodes CASSLDGGSNTEAFF.

V usage is TRBV27 and J usage is TRBJ2-5; a possible D gene is TRBD2 (5 bases). The end of the DNA is better explained by TRBJ2-7, so the J call may be wrong. The CDR3 extends over 12 amino acids. Looked up from germline, CDR1 is MNHEY and CDR2 is SMNVEV (reference sequence). DNA for the CDR3: TGTGCCATCGGCTTGTGGGAGAACGAGCAGTACTTC. As protein: CAIGLWENEQYF.

This sequence joins TRBV6-5 and TRBJ1-2; 8 bases are a match to TRBD1. Germline lookup yields CDR1 MNHEY and CDR2 SVGAGI. V lost 4 bases, J lost 3 bases, and 4 bases stayed unmatched. CDR3 length: 14 residues. The CDR3 bases are TGTGCCAGCAGTTGGACAGGGTCGGACTATGGCTACACCTTC. This gives the protein CASSWTGSDYGYTF.

The chain uses TRBV7-9 and TRBJ2-7, with D perhaps matching TRBD2 (6 bases). Germline V gene data show CDR1 as SEHNR and CDR2 as FQNEAQ (reference sequence). The CDR3 consists of 17 residues. Trimming removed 4 bases from V and 1 base from J, with 20 bases in between. CDR3 DNA: TGTGCCAGCAGCTGGGGGGTGCCGGGGTACCTATCCTACGAGCAGTACTTC. Protein sequence: CASSWGVPGYLSYEQYF.

The chain links TRBV7-7 to TRBJ2-3, with 8 bases lining up with TRBD1. Germline values: CDR1 SSHAT, CDR2 FNYEAQ (reference sequence). The CDR3 is made up of 15 amino acids. The V segment lost 6 bases and the J segment 3 bases; nucleotides outside the gene matches: 8. The CDR3 spells CASSPGQGNTDTQYF. Written as DNA, the CDR3 is TGTGCCAGCAGTCCTGGACAGGGTAATACAGATACGCAGTATTTT.